This TCR beta chain appears in the sequencing data of a study of T cells in Graves' hyperthyroidism and ophthalmopathy. This clonotype has ten or more counts. Its antigen is not identified. The junction does not match germline at one end; this may be a read error. CDR3 size: 14 residues. CDR1 SGHRS and CDR2 YFSETQ come from the germline V gene. Study observations and caveats: A median 6.5 months before onset, the model predicted ophthalmopathy.

From RNA transcripts, TCR beta CDR3 regions were amplified. During a first-round RT-PCR of the TCR CDR3, the HTBI primer set was used. MiXCR was run by TCRdb on the multiplex PCR reads, yielding one entry per CDR3 protein. The sample carries around 700,000 distinct CDR3 sequences, roughly 20% recorded once. This receptor was taken from a woman between 50 and 59 years old with Graves' hyperthyroidism that later progressed to Graves' ophthalmopathy. Source material: blood. The gene calls are TRBV5-1 and TRBJ1-1; D perhaps matches TRBD1 (5 bases). CDR3 bases: TGTGCCAGCAGCTTGGGACCCATGAACACTGAAGCTTTCTTT. This sequence encodes CASSLGPMNTEAFF.